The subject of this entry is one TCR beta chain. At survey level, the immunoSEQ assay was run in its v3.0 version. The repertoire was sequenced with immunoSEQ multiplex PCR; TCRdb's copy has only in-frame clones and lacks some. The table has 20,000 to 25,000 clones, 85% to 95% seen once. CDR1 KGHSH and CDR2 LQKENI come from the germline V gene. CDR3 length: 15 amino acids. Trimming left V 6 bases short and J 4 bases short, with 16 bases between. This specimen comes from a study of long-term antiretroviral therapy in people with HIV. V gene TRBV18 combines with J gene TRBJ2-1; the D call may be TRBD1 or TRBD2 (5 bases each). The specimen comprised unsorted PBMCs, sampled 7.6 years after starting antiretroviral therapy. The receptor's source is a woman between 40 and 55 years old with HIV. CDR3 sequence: CASSLHRDQYNEQFF. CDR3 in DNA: TGTGCCAGCTCCCTTCACCGGGACCAATACAATGAGCAGTTCTTC.